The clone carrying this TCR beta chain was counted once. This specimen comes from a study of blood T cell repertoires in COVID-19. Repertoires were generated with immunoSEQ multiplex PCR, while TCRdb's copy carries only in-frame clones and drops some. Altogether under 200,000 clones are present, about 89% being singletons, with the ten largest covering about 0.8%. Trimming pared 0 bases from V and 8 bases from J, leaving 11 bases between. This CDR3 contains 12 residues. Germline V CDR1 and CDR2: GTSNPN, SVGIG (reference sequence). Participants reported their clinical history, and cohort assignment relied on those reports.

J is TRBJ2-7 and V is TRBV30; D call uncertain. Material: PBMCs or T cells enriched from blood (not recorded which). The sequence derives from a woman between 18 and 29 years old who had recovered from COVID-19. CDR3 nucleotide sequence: TGTGCCTGGAGTGTAATCTCTACGAAGCAGTACTTC. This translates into CAWSVISTKQYF. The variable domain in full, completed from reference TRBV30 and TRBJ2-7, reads SQTIHQWPATLVQPVGSPLSLECTVEGTSNPNLYWYRQAAGRGLQLLFYSVGIGQISSEVPQNLSASRPQDRQFILSSKKLLLSDSGFYLCAWSVISTKQYFGPGTRLTVT.